Following are 12 T cell receptor beta chains from one sample sequenced in a study of CD8 T cells in Susac syndrome. Random hexamers served to reverse transcribe about 0.5 to 1 ug RNA. One entry per CDR3 protein, called by TCRdb with MiXCR from the immunoSEQ multiplex PCR reads. Found here are almost 450,000 distinct CDR3 sequences, more than 70% of them singletons; the top ten hold about 0.12%. Specimen: CD8+ T cells from PBMCs. The receptors stem from a human donor with multiple sclerosis.

This clonotype was counted only a few times. This chain joins TRBV6-1 and TRBJ2-7; D may correspond to TRBD1 or TRBD2 (8 bases each). Trimming took off 6 bases at V and 0 bases at J, with 15 bases between the two ends. The CDR3 extends over 15 amino acids. Germline CDR1 and CDR2: MNHNS and SASEGT. The CDR3 region has the DNA TGTGCCAGCAGCGGGGGGGGGACAGGCTCCTACGAGCAGTACTTC. Amino acids: CASSGGGTGSYEQYF.

The rearrangement links TRBV3-1 to TRBJ2-7; the match to TRBD1 covers 8 bases. The V gene's germline CDR1 is LGHDT and CDR2 YNNKEL (reference sequence). The ends lost 3 bases at V and 3 bases at J; junction bases unmatched: 7. The length of the CDR3 is 15 residues. Written as DNA, the CDR3 is TGTGCCAGCAGCCAGGCGCAGGGGGCTTACTACGAGCAGTACTTC. Translation gives CASSQAQGAYYEQYF.

V is TRBV7-6 and J is TRBJ2-5, with unresolved D. V was pared by 5 bases and J by 5 bases, with 24 bases between. This CDR3 has 17 residues. From germline, CDR1 is SGHVS and CDR2 FNYEAQ. The chain's CDR3 is CASSPTIEKLVVETQYF. As DNA, the CDR3 is TGTGCCAGCAGCCCGACAATTGAAAAGTTAGTCGTGGAGACCCAGTACTTC.

The CDR3 loop reads CASSFDGNYNEQFF. For the CDR3, the DNA is TGTGCCAGCAGTTTTGATGGCAACTACAATGAGCAGTTCTTC. The chain links TRBV27 to TRBJ2-1, with D hard to call. The CDR3 loop spans 14 amino acids. Per the germline V gene, CDR1 is MNHEY and CDR2 is SMNVEV (reference sequence). V was clipped by 3 bases and J by 3 bases, with 9 bases between them.

The chain employs TRBV27 and TRBJ2-7, with D possibly matching TRBD2 (6 bases). This CDR3 is 16 amino acids long. Germline CDR1 reads MNHEY; CDR2 reads SMNVEV (reference sequence). The V and J ends lost 4 bases and 5 bases respectively, with 21 bases between them. In DNA form, the CDR3 reads TGTGCCAGCAGTTCGGAGCTGACGGGGGAATTCGACGAGCAGTACTTC. It specifies CASSSELTGEFDEQYF.

V and J are TRBV20-1 and TRBJ2-7, with D hard to call. Trimming stripped 3 bases from V and 1 base from J, with 16 bases between. The CDR3 totals 15 residues. Germline V gene lookup returns CDR1 DFQATT and CDR2 SNEGSKA (reference sequence). CDR3 residues: CSARTGFSGSYEQYF. CDR3 DNA: TGCAGTGCTAGGACTGGTTTTAGTGGGTCCTACGAGCAGTACTTC.

The chain joins TRBV5-6 to TRBJ2-1; the D gene could be TRBD1 or TRBD2 (5 bases each). CDR3 length: 15 amino acids. Germline V gene sequence: CDR1 SGHDT, CDR2 YYEEEE. V was cut by 4 bases and J by 2 bases, with 13 bases left in between. The CDR3 sequence is CASSRPGAPYNEQFF. CDR3 nucleotides: TGTGCCAGCAGCCGCCCCGGGGCTCCCTACAATGAGCAGTTCTTC.

This chain joins TRBV27 and TRBJ2-7, with D uncertain. Germline V gene lookup returns CDR1 MNHEY and CDR2 SMNVEV (reference sequence). The length of the CDR3 is 14 residues. The ends were cut back, 4 bases at V and 0 bases at J, with 10 bases in the middle. CDR3 DNA sequence: TGTGCCAGCAGTTACGGGTCGAGCTCCTACGAGCAGTACTTC. Translation: CASSYGSSSYEQYF.

The rearrangement joins TRBV7-9 to TRBJ2-7; TRBD2 is a possible D gene (7 bases). V was clipped by 2 bases and J by 5 bases, with 13 bases between them. Looked up from germline, CDR1 is SEHNR and CDR2 is FQNEAQ (reference sequence). The CDR3 spans 14 residues. CDR3 DNA sequence: TGTGCCAGCAGCTTAAGACGCGGGGGCGACGAGCAGTACTTC. Translating gives CASSLRRGGDEQYF.

This sequence joins TRBV5-1 and TRBJ1-1, with 9 nucleotides matching TRBD1. Germline lookup yields CDR1 SGHRS and CDR2 YFSETQ. The trim removed 4 bases at V and 3 bases at J, leaving 10 bases unmatched. There are 16 residues in the CDR3. CDR3 nucleotides: TGCGCCAGCAGCCAGGGACAGGGTTACATGGACACTGAAGCTTTCTTT. Translated: CASSQGQGYMDTEAFF.

This clonotype was seen a handful of times. The gene calls are TRBV27 and TRBJ2-7; 10 bases align to TRBD1. Germline assignment: CDR1 MNHEY and CDR2 SMNVEV (reference sequence). The CDR3 sequence is 14 residues long. The trim removed 3 bases at V and 3 bases at J, leaving 2 bases unmatched. CDR3 protein: CASSFGTGVYEQYF. DNA of the CDR3: TGTGCCAGCAGTTTTGGGACAGGGGTCTACGAGCAGTACTTC.

The V gene is TRBV27, the J gene TRBJ2-7; D possibly matches TRBD1 or TRBD2 (5 bases each). Germline V lookup: CDR1 MNHEY, CDR2 SMNVEV (reference sequence). V was shortened by 3 bases and J by 6 bases, with 21 bases between the two germline ends. This CDR3 has 16 amino acids. The CDR3 DNA follows: TGTGCCAGCAGTTTGGGATACGGCCAGAGGGGATCCGAGCAGTACTTC. It yields the protein CASSLGYGQRGSEQYF.